Sequencing of this TCR beta chain was carried out in a study of spatial heterogeneity in lung cancer. In the case of this clonotype: One junction end disagrees with the germline gene, perhaps due to a read error.

The time point: sample taken at primary tumor resection. Unsorted whole RNA of tumor, nontumor lung or frozen PBMC was sequenced. The CDR3 spans 17 residues. The V gene's germline CDR1 is SGHKS and CDR2 YYEKEE (reference sequence). Each CDR3 protein is one row after TCRdb ran MiXCR on the 5' RACE reads. The sample lists over 800 distinct CDR3 sequences; about 37% were seen once. The source material was normal lung tissue next to the tumor, sampled at surgery. The source is a male donor with early-stage non-small cell lung cancer. V usage is TRBV5-5 and J usage is TRBJ1-1; weak D call: TRBD1 (5 bases). The CDR3 sequence is CVSSSGTGRLGDTEAFF. The CDR3 DNA reads TGTGTCAGCAGCTCCGGGACCGGACGTCTGGGGGACACTGAAGCTTTCTTT.